The entry that follows covers one T cell receptor (beta chain) sequence. The antigen is not known. This entry is derived from a study of shared clonotypes between healthy human individuals. The assay was immunoSEQ multiplex PCR, and TCRdb's table has in-frame clones only and misses some. The sample consists of 2 million to 2.5 million clones, around 95% of them appearing once. Germline CDR1 is SGHVS and CDR2 is FQNEAQ. The length of the CDR3 is 15 residues. Trimming removed 0 bases at V and 3 bases at J, with 9 bases between. Study outcomes and limitations: The expectation was that sequencing depth would affect clonotype sharing among donors. Among a handful of donors, about 5% of naive CD4 clonotypes were found in common. It was the non-shared clonotypes that had lower generation probabilities than clonotypes shared by all four donors.

V is TRBV7-8 and J is TRBJ1-5, with D unresolved. Material for sequencing was naive CD4+ T cells sorted from blood. Subset reported: CD45RA+ positively selected. The sequence derives from a man aged 18 to 35 in good health. In DNA, the CDR3 is TGTGCCAGCAGCTTAGCGGGTCAGATCAATCAGCCCCAGCATTTT. Protein: CASSLAGQINQPQHF.